This is a list of T cell receptor beta chains from one sample in a study of T cells in tuberculosis. Clones were read by immunoSEQ multiplex PCR, and TCRdb kept only the in-frame ones, dropping some. The sample holds some 31,000 clones, under 95% seen once. The source was PBMCs, collected at tuberculosis diagnosis. These receptors were taken from an adult with tuberculosis. Both conserved end residues are part of each CDR3. D genes are given only for firm matches. Clone size, where shown, is once, few, many, or a class for clones that have expanded.

j_gene | d_gene | abundance | v_gene | CDR3aa | CDR3nt
TRBJ2-5 | NA | NA | TRBV5-1 | CASARFRKETQYF | TGCGCCAGCGCTAGGTTTAGAAAAGAGACCCAGTACTTC
TRBJ2-7 | TRBD1 | NA | TRBV5-5 | CASSFPWDRTHEQYF | TGTGCCAGCAGCTTCCCTTGGGACAGGACGCACGAGCAGTACTTC
TRBJ1-6 | NA | few | TRBV4-3 | CASSPQILTGVPSSPLHF | TGCGCCAGCAGCCCGCAAATATTAACCGGGGTGCCGTCCTCACCCCTCCACTTT
TRBJ1-5 | TRBD1 | NA | TRBV6-1 | CASSEDRVKHF | TGTGCCAGCAGTGAGGACAGGGTTAAGCATTTT
TRBJ1-2 | NA | NA | TRBV7-2 | CASSLAGGNYGYTF | TGTGCCAGCAGCTTAGCCGGCGGTAACTATGGCTACACCTTC
TRBJ1-4 | NA | NA | TRBV4-3 | CASSPTATNEKLFF | TGCGCCAGCAGCCCGACAGCAACTAATGAAAAACTGTTTTTT
TRBJ2-7 | TRBD1 | once | TRBV5-6 | CASSPGQGPYEQYF | TGTGCCAGCAGCCCGGGACAGGGCCCCTACGAGCAGTACTTC
TRBJ1-1 | TRBD1 | NA | TRBV23-1 | CASSQSDRARGTEAFF | TGCGCCAGCAGTCAATCCGACAGGGCCCGAGGCACTGAAGCTTTCTTT
TRBJ1-6 | TRBD1 | NA | TRBV4-1 | CASSQDGETGMSPLHF | TGCGCCAGCAGCCAAGATGGGGAGACAGGGATGTCACCCCTCCACTTT
TRBJ1-5 | NA | NA | TRBV30 | CAWSLGVHQPQHF | TGTGCCTGGAGTCTCGGGGTCCACCAGCCCCAGCATTTT
TRBJ2-3 | TRBD2 | NA | TRBV14 | CASSQGSQRGITDTQYF | TGTGCCAGCAGCCAAGGTAGCCAGCGGGGGATCACAGATACGCAGTATTTT
TRBJ2-7 | TRBD1 | NA | TRBV5-6 | CASSLSGRGRYEQYF | TGTGCCAGCAGCCTTTCGGGCAGGGGGCGGTACGAGCAGTACTTC
TRBJ2-3 | NA | NA | TRBV6-5 | CASSTGRDTQYF | TGTGCCAGCAGTACAGGACGAGATACGCAGTATTTT
TRBJ2-5 | NA | NA | TRBV15 | CATSRDLTGNQETQYF | TGTGCCACCAGCAGAGATCTTACAGGGAACCAAGAGACCCAGTACTTC
TRBJ2-1 | NA | NA | TRBV27 | CASSSTGGDEQFF | TGTGCCAGCAGTTCCACAGGGGGGGATGAGCAGTTCTTC
TRBJ2-7 | NA | NA | TRBV19 | CASRPGQSYEQYF | TGTGCCAGTAGACCCGGACAGAGCTACGAGCAGTACTTC
TRBJ2-4 | NA | NA | TRBV4-2 | CASSQVSRSVTAKNIQYF | TGTGCCAGCAGCCAAGTATCTAGATCTGTAACTGCCAAAAACATTCAGTACTTC
TRBJ2-7 | NA | NA | TRBV7-6 | CASSQSGGWVDEQYF | TGTGCCAGCAGCCAATCGGGGGGCTGGGTCGACGAGCAGTACTTC
TRBJ1-1 | TRBD1 | NA | TRBV10-3 | CAISGDRGNTEAFF | TGTGCCATCAGTGGGGACAGGGGGAACACTGAAGCTTTCTTT
TRBJ1-2 | NA | NA | TRBV6-1 | CASSEALNRLYGYTF | TGTGCCAGCAGTGAAGCGCTAAACCGCCTTTATGGCTACACCTTC
TRBJ1-3 | NA | NA | TRBV6-5 | CASLPSSGNTIYF | TGTGCCAGCCTCCCGAGCTCTGGAAACACCATATATTTT
TRBJ1-5 | NA | NA | TRBV5-8 | CASRQEINQPQHF | TGTGCCAGCAGACAGGAGATCAATCAGCCCCAGCATTTT
TRBJ2-2 | NA | NA | TRBV13 | CASSLTGELFF | TGTGCCAGCAGCTTAACTGGGGAGCTGTTTTTT
TRBJ1-6 | NA | NA | TRBV5-4 | CASSWTVNSPLHF | TGTGCCAGCAGCTGGACAGTGAATTCACCCCTCCACTTT
TRBJ1-5 | NA | NA | TRBV5-6 | CASSFRTNQPQHF | TGTGCCAGCAGCTTTAGGACAAATCAGCCCCAGCATTTT
TRBJ2-7 | TRBD1 | NA | TRBV6-1 | CASLRDRASYEQYF | TGTGCCAGCCTCCGGGACAGGGCCTCCTACGAGCAGTACTTC
TRBJ1-1 | NA | NA | TRBV29-1 | CSVRGGGRMNTEAFF | TGCAGCGTCCGAGGTGGAGGGAGGATGAACACTGAAGCTTTCTTT
TRBJ1-6 | NA | NA | TRBV5-1 | CASSLGGQGLSPLHF | TGCGCCAGCAGCTTGGGGGGTCAGGGCCTTTCACCCCTCCACTTT
TRBJ1-5 | TRBD1 | NA | TRBV4-1 | CASSLDRGNQPQHF | TGCGCCAGCAGCCTTGACAGGGGCAATCAGCCCCAGCATTTT
TRBJ1-6 | TRBD1 | NA | TRBV30 | CAWTGTANNSPLHF | TGTGCCTGGACCGGGACAGCTAATAATTCACCCCTCCACTTT
TRBJ1-2 | TRBD1 | once | TRBV28 | CASSRYLGTGSNYGYTF | TGTGCCAGCAGTCGATATCTCGGGACAGGGAGTAACTATGGCTACACCTTC
TRBJ1-1 | NA | once | TRBV4-3 | CASSQDWRGSTEAFF | TGCGCCAGCAGCCAAGATTGGAGGGGTAGCACTGAAGCTTTCTTT
TRBJ2-2 | NA | medium-sized | TRBV6-5 | CASSYEGGSGELFF | TGTGCCAGCAGTTATGAAGGGGGTTCCGGGGAGCTGTTTTTT
TRBJ1-2 | NA | once | TRBV29-1 | CSVGTRSNYGYTF | TGCAGCGTAGGGACAAGATCTAACTATGGCTACACCTTC
TRBJ2-5 | NA | NA | TRBV11-2 | CASSPSGETQYF | TGTGCCAGCAGCCCCTCGGGGGAGACCCAGTACTTC
TRBJ1-2 | TRBD1 | NA | TRBV18 | CASSPDPNRGADYGYTF | TGTGCCAGCTCACCCGACCCAAACAGGGGAGCAGACTATGGCTACACCTTC
TRBJ1-3 | NA | NA | TRBV5-1 | CASSLDGNSGNTIYF | TGCGCCAGCAGCTTGGACGGGAACTCTGGAAACACCATATATTTT
TRBJ1-4 | TRBD1 | NA | TRBV9 | CASSPMGQNNEKLFF | TGTGCCAGCAGCCCTATGGGACAGAATAATGAAAAACTGTTTTTT
TRBJ2-2 | TRBD1 | NA | TRBV28 | CASSPQTGAPGELFF | TGTGCCAGCAGTCCTCAGACAGGGGCCCCCGGGGAGCTGTTTTTT
TRBJ1-2 | NA | NA | TRBV28 | CASRSTSGYGYTF | TGTGCCAGCAGGTCCACTTCGGGCTATGGCTACACCTTC
TRBJ1-6 | TRBD1 | NA | TRBV4-2 | CASSQSNAQGVLHF | TGTGCCAGCAGCCAATCTAACGCACAGGGGGTCCTCCACTTT
TRBJ2-2 | NA | once | TRBV7-2 | CALSREGDTGELFF | TGTGCCCTGAGTCGAGAGGGCGACACCGGGGAGCTGTTTTTT
TRBJ1-4 | NA | NA | TRBV29-1 | CSVTKGLPNEKLFF | TGCAGCGTTACGAAGGGACTCCCCAATGAAAAACTGTTTTTT
TRBJ1-2 | NA | NA | TRBV19 | CASSPRTGERGYTF | TGTGCCAGTAGTCCCCGGACGGGGGAACGTGGCTACACCTTC
TRBJ2-5 | TRBD1 | once | TRBV29-1 | CSVETGTGEWETQYF | TGCAGCGTTGAAACTGGTACAGGGGAGTGGGAGACCCAGTACTTC
TRBJ2-2 | NA | few | TRBV4-2 | CASSQEGQHTGELFF | TGTGCCAGCAGCCAAGAGGGACAACACACCGGGGAGCTGTTTTTT
TRBJ1-2 | NA | NA | TRBV4-3 | CASSQVGYREPNYGYTF | TGCGCCAGCAGCCAAGTGGGGTATAGGGAGCCTAACTATGGCTACACCTTC
TRBJ2-7 | NA | NA | TRBV5-6 | CASSPAGSEQYF | TGTGCCAGCAGCCCGGCGGGCTCCGAGCAGTACTTC
TRBJ1-6 | TRBD1 | NA | TRBV6-5 | CASSQQGPRFSPLHF | TGTGCCAGCAGTCAACAGGGGCCGCGTTTTTCACCCCTCCACTTT
TRBJ1-2 | NA | NA | TRBV6-1 | CASSAQPQAFPNYGYTF | TGTGCCAGCAGTGCCCAACCACAGGCCTTTCCTAACTATGGCTACACCTTC
TRBJ2-1 | NA | NA | TRBV5-4 | CASSFLGGPYNEQFF | TGTGCCAGCAGCTTTTTGGGTGGGCCCTACAATGAGCAGTTCTTC
TRBJ1-1 | TRBD1 | NA | TRBV5-1 | CASSSGQGPDTEAFF | TGCGCCAGCAGCTCGGGACAGGGGCCCGACACTGAAGCTTTCTTT
TRBJ2-5 | NA | NA | TRBV4-2 | CASSLVGETQYF | TGTGCCAGCAGTCTAGTTGGTGAGACCCAGTACTTC
TRBJ2-7 | TRBD1 | NA | TRBV29-1 | CSVEDRGRGYEQYF | TGCAGCGTTGAAGATAGAGGCAGGGGGTACGAGCAGTACTTC
TRBJ1-4 | NA | once | TRBV6-5 | CASSEGWVTNEKLFF | TGTGCCAGCAGCGAGGGTTGGGTAACTAATGAAAAACTGTTTTTT
TRBJ1-1 | NA | NA | TRBV25-1 | CASSESGSSGTEAFF | TGTGCCAGCAGTGAATCTGGGTCGTCAGGGACTGAAGCTTTCTTT
TRBJ1-1 | TRBD1 | NA | TRBV19 | CASSGWTGVMNTEAFF | TGTGCCAGTAGTGGATGGACAGGGGTCATGAACACTGAAGCTTTCTTT